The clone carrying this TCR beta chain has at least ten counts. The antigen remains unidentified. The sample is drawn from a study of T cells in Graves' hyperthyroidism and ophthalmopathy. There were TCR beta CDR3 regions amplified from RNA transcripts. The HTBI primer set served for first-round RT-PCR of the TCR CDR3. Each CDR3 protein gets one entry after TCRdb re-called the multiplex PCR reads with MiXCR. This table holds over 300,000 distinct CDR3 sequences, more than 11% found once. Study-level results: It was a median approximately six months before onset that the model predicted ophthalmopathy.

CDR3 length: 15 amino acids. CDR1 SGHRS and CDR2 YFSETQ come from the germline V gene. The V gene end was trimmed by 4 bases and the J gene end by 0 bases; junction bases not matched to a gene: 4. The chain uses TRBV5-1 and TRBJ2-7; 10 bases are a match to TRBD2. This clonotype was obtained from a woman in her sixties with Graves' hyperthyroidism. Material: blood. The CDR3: CASSELAGSSYEQYF. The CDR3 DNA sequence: TGCGCCAGCAGCGAACTAGCGGGAAGCTCCTACGAGCAGTACTTC.